What follows are 21 T cell receptor beta chains derived from one specimen sequenced in a study of cytomegalovirus exposure and HLA in healthy donors. The PCR was carried out with 60 Vbeta primers and 13 Jbeta primers. Assay used: immunoSEQ multiplex PCR; TCRdb lists only in-frame clones, some missing. The sample carries 200,000 to 250,000 clones, over 75% recorded once. Sequencing used PBMCs. These receptors were collected from a human donor in good health.

The gene calls are TRBV9 and TRBJ2-5, with TRBD2 matching 7 bases. CDR1 and CDR2 (germline): SGDLS, YYNGEE. The CDR3 runs to 13 residues. V lost 0 bases, J lost 4 bases, and 0 bases stayed unmatched. CDR3 coding DNA: TGTGCCAGCAGCGTAGCGGGAGGAGAGACCCAGTACTTC. It is translated as CASSVAGGETQYF.

J is TRBJ2-1 and V is TRBV5-6, with 9 bases identical to TRBD1. This CDR3 spans 15 amino acids. The J segment lost 5 bases and the V segment lost 4 bases, leaving 7 bases of the junction unmatched. The germline V gene encodes CDR1 SGHDT and CDR2 YYEEEE. CDR3 protein: CASSRSGTGHNEQFF. In nucleotides, the CDR3 is TGTGCCAGCAGCCGCTCCGGGACAGGGCACAATGAGCAGTTCTTC.

The V call is TRBV5-5, the J call TRBJ2-5, with TRBD1 identical over 10 bases. Germline assignment: CDR1 SGHKS and CDR2 YYEKEE (reference sequence). This CDR3 is built from 14 residues. V was pared by 2 bases and J by 4 bases, with 2 bases of the junction left unmatched. The CDR3 loop reads CASSLDRGRETQYF. The CDR3 nucleotides read TGTGCCAGCAGCTTAGACAGGGGGCGAGAGACCCAGTACTTC. Full variable domain (missing parts from reference TRBV5-5 and TRBJ2-5): DAGVTQSPTHLIKTRGQQVTLRCSPISGHKSVSWYQQVLGQGPQFIFQYYEKEERGRGNFPDRFSARQFPNYSSELNVNALLLGDSALYLCASSLDRGRETQYFGPGTRLLVL.

Points on this clone: A junction boundary mismatches the germline segment, possibly from a read error. The CDR3 DNA reads TGTGCTAGCAGCCCCGGGACAGGGGCCAATGAGCAGTTCTTC. Translation gives CASSPGTGANEQFF. The chain joins TRBV7-7 to TRBJ2-1; 10 bases agree with TRBD1. CDR1 and CDR2 from the germline V gene are SSHAT and FNYEAQ (reference sequence). CDR3 length: 14 residues.

This clone was detected once. V is TRBV5-1 and J is TRBJ1-1, with D possibly being TRBD1 (5 bases). V was cut by 0 bases and J by 4 bases, with 13 bases left in between. The CDR3 length is 15 residues. Per the germline V gene, CDR1 is SGHRS and CDR2 is YFSETQ. The CDR3 loop is CASSLVSQGSTEAFF. CDR3 sequence (DNA): TGCGCCAGCAGCTTGGTGTCGCAGGGTAGCACTGAAGCTTTCTTT.

This chain joins TRBV5-1 and TRBJ2-1; 9 bases line up with TRBD2. V trimming: 0 bases; J trimming: 9 bases; junction bases outside the gene matches: 10. The CDR3 has 16 amino acids. CDR1 and CDR2 from the germline V gene are SGHRS and YFSETQ. CDR3 nucleotides: TGCGCCAGCAGCTTGGGTTCCGCGGGAGGGCCGGGTGAGCAGTTCTTC. Its protein product is CASSLGSAGGPGEQFF.

This clone was found once. The chain employs TRBV10-3 and TRBJ1-2, with 11 bases aligning to TRBD1. The CDR3 covers 14 residues. Losses at the gene ends were 6 bases for V and 6 bases for J; bases not matched to a gene: 6. Germline CDR1 ENHRY, CDR2 SYGVKD. The CDR3 coding sequence is TGTGCCATCAGGGGTGGACAGGGGGCCCATGGCTACACCTTC. Protein: CAIRGGQGAHGYTF.

This clone came up once. CDR3: CATSPTPRGGYTF. The CDR3 nucleotides read TGTGCCACCAGCCCTACTCCAAGAGGGGGCTACACCTTC. The chain has TRBV15 and TRBJ1-2; D is undetermined. V was shortened by 5 bases and J by 8 bases, with 15 bases between the two germline ends. In germline, CDR1 is LNHNV, CDR2 YYDKDF (reference sequence). CDR3 length: 13 amino acids.

The chain employs TRBV18 and TRBJ2-2, with 7 bases fitting TRBD1. V dropped 6 bases and J dropped 1; count of bases not matched to a gene: 11. From germline, CDR1 is KGHSH and CDR2 LQKENI. The length of the CDR3 is 17 residues. CDR3 residues: CASSRDSHPRNTGELFF. The CDR3 DNA reads as TGTGCCAGCTCTCGGGACAGCCACCCCCGGAACACCGGGGAGCTGTTTTTT. The full variable domain, completed using reference TRBV18 and TRBJ2-2, is NAGVMQNPRHLVRRRGQEARLRCSPMKGHSHVYWYRQLPEEGLKFMVYLQKENIIDESGMPKERFSAEFPKEGPSILRIQQVVRGDSAAYFCASSRDSHPRNTGELFFGEGSRLTVL.

The chain links TRBV28 to TRBJ1-4, with 11 bases matching TRBD1. CDR3 size: 15 residues. Germline lookup yields CDR1 MDHEN and CDR2 SYDVKM. V was clipped by 5 bases and J by 7 bases; unmatched bases: 6. The chain's CDR3 is CASSSAGTGGEKLFF. The CDR3 nucleotides are TGTGCCAGCAGTAGCGCCGGGACAGGGGGTGAAAAACTGTTTTTT.

V and J are TRBV11-3 and TRBJ2-2, with D possibly being TRBD2 (5 bases). This CDR3 has 15 residues. Germline V gene data show CDR1 as SGHNT and CDR2 as YENEEA. The germline V and J ends were trimmed by 0 bases and 6 bases, with 11 bases remaining between them. This CDR3 is CASSLDPGFAGELFF. DNA of the CDR3: TGTGCCAGCAGCTTAGATCCGGGGTTCGCCGGGGAGCTGTTTTTT.

The rearrangement uses TRBV7-3 and TRBJ2-1; 8 bases agree with TRBD2. Germline V gene sequence: CDR1 SGHTA, CDR2 FQGTGA. With V trimmed by 5 bases and J by 4 bases, 4 bases remained unmatched. This CDR3 comprises 14 residues. CDR3 DNA sequence: TGTGCCAGCAGCCTAGCGGGCTCTTACAATGAGCAGTTCTTC. Translating it yields CASSLAGSYNEQFF.

This chain connects TRBV15 to TRBJ2-7; D unresolved. Between the trimmed V and J ends, which lost 1 base and 0 bases, there was a span of 10 bases. Germline loops: CDR1 LNHNV, CDR2 YYDKDF (reference sequence). The CDR3 covers 15 residues. CDR3 residues: CATSRGHLLSYEQYF. In DNA, the CDR3 is TGTGCCACCAGCAGAGGCCACCTACTCTCCTACGAGCAGTACTTC.

J is TRBJ2-6 and V is TRBV9; no definite D call. V lost 7 bases, J lost 4 bases, and 12 bases lay in between. The germline V gene encodes CDR1 SGDLS and CDR2 YYNGEE. This CDR3 comprises 14 residues. CDR3 DNA sequence: TGTGCCAGCTCCCAGGCCCCCGGGGCCAACGTCCTGACTTTC. Protein sequence: CASSQAPGANVLTF.

The chain joins TRBV5-1 to TRBJ1-2, with TRBD1 identical over 9 bases. V gave up 2 bases and J gave up 7 bases; unmatched junction bases: 9. Germline lookup yields CDR1 SGHRS and CDR2 YFSETQ. The CDR3 runs 15 residues. As DNA, the CDR3 is TGCGCCAGCAGCTTTTCACAGGGGGCTAGAATTGGCTACACCTTC. It translates to CASSFSQGARIGYTF.

J is TRBJ2-3 and V is TRBV4-2; TRBD2 matches at 12 bases. V was clipped by 3 bases and J by 2 bases; unmatched bases: 15. This CDR3 region has 20 residues. The germline CDR1 and CDR2 sequences are LGHNA and YNFKEQ. In DNA form, the CDR3 reads TGTGCCAGCAGCCACCCGGGACTAGCGGGTTCGGGGTATCTCACAGATACGCAGTATTTT. Translating it yields CASSHPGLAGSGYLTDTQYF.

This rearrangement joins TRBV5-6 to TRBJ2-5; 9 bases are shared with TRBD1. Germline assignment: CDR1 SGHDT and CDR2 YYEEEE. V shed 3 bases, J shed 4 bases, and the junction held 10 bases outside the gene matches. The CDR3 totals 16 residues. The CDR3 DNA reads as TGTGCCAGCAGCTCCCGGCCCGGGACAGGGCCAGAGACCCAGTACTTC. Amino acid sequence: CASSSRPGTGPETQYF.

The chain is built from TRBV4-1 and TRBJ1-2, with 10 bases that match TRBD1. The CDR3 sequence is 18 residues long. Germline V gives CDR1 MGHRA, CDR2 YSYEKL. The V segment lost 4 bases and the J segment 6 bases; nucleotides outside the gene matches: 17. The CDR3 loop reads CASSRILGQGGYKDGYTF. The CDR3 nucleotides are TGCGCCAGCAGCCGAATCCTTGGACAGGGGGGCTATAAGGATGGCTACACCTTC.

The V call is TRBV28, the J call TRBJ2-7; 12 nucleotides line up with TRBD2. This CDR3 has 16 amino acids. The J segment lost 1 base and the V segment lost 4 bases, leaving 5 bases of the junction unmatched. Looked up from germline, CDR1 is MDHEN and CDR2 is SYDVKM. CDR3 in amino acids: CASSYELAGGSYEQYF. The CDR3 DNA is TGTGCCAGCAGTTACGAGCTAGCGGGAGGGTCCTACGAGCAGTACTTC.

V is TRBV4-3 and J is TRBJ1-4; D unclear. CDR1 is LGHNA, CDR2 YSLEER, per germline. This CDR3 has 14 residues. Trimming shortened V by 3 bases and J by 8 bases, and 13 bases separated the two germline ends. In DNA form, the CDR3 reads TGCGCCAGCAGCCACCCCCACCCCGCGGAAAAACTGTTTTTT. This sequence encodes CASSHPHPAEKLFF.

The chain joins TRBV6-6 to TRBJ1-5, with unresolved D. The germline V gene encodes CDR1 MNHNY and CDR2 SVGAGI (reference sequence). This CDR3 is 14 amino acids long. V gave up 2 bases and J gave up 1 base, with 6 bases separating them. This CDR3 reads CASSYGQSNQPQHF. CDR3 bases: TGTGCCAGCAGTTACGGGCAAAGCAATCAGCCCCAGCATTTT.